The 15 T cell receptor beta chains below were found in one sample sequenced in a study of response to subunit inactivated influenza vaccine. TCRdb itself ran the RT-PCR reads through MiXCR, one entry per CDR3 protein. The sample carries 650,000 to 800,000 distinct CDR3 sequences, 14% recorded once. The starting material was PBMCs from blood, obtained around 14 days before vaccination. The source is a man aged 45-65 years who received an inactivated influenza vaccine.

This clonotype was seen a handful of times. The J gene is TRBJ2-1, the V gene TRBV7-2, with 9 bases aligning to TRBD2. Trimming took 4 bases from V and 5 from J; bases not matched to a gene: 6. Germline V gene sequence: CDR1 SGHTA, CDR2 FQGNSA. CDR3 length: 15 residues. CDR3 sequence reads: CASSYSGGQNNEQFF. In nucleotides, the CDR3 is TGTGCCAGCAGCTACAGCGGGGGGCAAAACAATGAGCAGTTCTTC.

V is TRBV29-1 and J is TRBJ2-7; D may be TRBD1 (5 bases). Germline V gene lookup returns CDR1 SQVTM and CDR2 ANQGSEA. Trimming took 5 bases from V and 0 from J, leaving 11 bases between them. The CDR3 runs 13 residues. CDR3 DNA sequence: TGCAGCGTTCAGGGCCCCAGCTCCTACGAGCAGTACTTC. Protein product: CSVQGPSSYEQYF.

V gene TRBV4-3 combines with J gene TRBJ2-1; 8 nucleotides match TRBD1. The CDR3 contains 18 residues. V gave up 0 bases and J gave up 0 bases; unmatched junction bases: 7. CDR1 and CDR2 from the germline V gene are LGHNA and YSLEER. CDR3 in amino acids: CASSQDRGTGGSYNEQFF. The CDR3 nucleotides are TGCGCCAGCAGCCAAGATCGTGGAACAGGGGGCTCCTACAATGAGCAGTTCTTC.

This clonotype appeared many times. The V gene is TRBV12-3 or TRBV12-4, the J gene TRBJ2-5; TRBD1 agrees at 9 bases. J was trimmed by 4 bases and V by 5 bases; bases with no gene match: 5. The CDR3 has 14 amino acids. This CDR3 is CASSQGQGRETQYF. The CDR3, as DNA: TGTGCCAGCAGTCAAGGACAGGGGCGAGAGACCCAGTACTTC.

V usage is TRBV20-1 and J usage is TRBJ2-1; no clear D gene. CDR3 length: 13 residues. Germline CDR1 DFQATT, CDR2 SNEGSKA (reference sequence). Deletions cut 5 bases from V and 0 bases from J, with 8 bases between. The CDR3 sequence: CSAAPSSYNEQFF. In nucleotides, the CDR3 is TGCAGTGCTGCCCCATCCTCCTACAATGAGCAGTTCTTC.

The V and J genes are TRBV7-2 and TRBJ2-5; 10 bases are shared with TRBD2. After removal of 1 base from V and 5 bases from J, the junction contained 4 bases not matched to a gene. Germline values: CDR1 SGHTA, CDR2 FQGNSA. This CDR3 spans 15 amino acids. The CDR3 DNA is TGTGCCAGCAGCTTAGGGACTAGCGGATGGGAGACCCAGTACTTC. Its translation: CASSLGTSGWETQYF. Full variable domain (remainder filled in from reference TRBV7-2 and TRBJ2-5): GAGVSQSPSNKVTEKGKDVELRCDPISGHTALYWYRQSLGQGLEFLIYFQGNSAPDKSGLPSDRFSAERTGGSVSTLTIQRTQQEDSAVYLCASSLGTSGWETQYFGPGTRLLVL.

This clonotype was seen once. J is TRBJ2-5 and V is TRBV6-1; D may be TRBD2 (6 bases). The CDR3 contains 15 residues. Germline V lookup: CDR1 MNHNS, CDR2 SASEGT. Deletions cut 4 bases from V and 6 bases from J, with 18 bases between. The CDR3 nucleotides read TGTGCCAGCAGTGCGGACTACCCGGCTTTGAAGACCCAGTACTTC. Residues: CASSADYPALKTQYF.

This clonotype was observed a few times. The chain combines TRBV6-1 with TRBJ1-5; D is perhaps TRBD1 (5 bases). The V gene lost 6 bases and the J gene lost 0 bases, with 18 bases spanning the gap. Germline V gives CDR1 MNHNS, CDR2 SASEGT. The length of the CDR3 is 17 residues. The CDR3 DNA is TGTGCCAGCAGCCTTTACCAGGGTACCTATAGCAATCAGCCCCAGCATTTT. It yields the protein CASSLYQGTYSNQPQHF.

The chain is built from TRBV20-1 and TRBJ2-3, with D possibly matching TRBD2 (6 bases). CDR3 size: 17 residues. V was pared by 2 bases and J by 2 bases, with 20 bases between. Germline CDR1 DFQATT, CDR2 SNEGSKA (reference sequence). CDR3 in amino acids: CSARPTPGLQLTDTQYF. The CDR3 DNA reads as TGCAGTGCTAGACCTACTCCGGGACTCCAGCTCACAGATACGCAGTATTTT.

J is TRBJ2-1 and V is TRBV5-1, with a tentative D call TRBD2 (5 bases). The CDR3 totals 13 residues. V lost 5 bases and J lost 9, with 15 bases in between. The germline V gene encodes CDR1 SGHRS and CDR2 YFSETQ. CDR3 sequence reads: CASREEALGEQFF. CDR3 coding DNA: TGCGCCAGCAGGGAGGAAGCTTTGGGTGAGCAGTTCTTC.

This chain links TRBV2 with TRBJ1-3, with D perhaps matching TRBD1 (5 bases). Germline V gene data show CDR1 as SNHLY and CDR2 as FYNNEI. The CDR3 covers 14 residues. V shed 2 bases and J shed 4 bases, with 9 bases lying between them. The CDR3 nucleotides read TGTGCCAGCAGTGAATCAGGGTCAGGAAACACCATATATTTT. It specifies CASSESGSGNTIYF.

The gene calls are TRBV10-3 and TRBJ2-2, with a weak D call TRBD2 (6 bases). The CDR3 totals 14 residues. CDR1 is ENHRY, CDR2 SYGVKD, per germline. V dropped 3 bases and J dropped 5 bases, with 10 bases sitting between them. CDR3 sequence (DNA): TGTGCCATCAGTGATCCAGGGAGGACCGGGGAGCTGTTTTTT. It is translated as CAISDPGRTGELFF.

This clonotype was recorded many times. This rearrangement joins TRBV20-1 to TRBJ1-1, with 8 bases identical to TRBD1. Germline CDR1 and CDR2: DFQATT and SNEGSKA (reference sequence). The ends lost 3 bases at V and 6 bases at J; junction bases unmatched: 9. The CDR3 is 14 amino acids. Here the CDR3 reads CSARAPGGTAEAFF. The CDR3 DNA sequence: TGCAGTGCTAGGGCCCCAGGGGGCACGGCTGAAGCTTTCTTT.

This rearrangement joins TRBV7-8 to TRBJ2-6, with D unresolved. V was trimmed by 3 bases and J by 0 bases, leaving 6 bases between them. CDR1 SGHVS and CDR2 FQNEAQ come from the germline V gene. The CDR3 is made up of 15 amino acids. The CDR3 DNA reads TGTGCCAGCAGCTTTATCGACTCTGGGGCCAACGTCCTGACTTTC. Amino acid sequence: CASSFIDSGANVLTF.

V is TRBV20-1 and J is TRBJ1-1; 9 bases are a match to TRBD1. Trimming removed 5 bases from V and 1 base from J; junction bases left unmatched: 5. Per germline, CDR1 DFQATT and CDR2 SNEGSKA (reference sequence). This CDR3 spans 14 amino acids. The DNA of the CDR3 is TGCAGTGCTTTCAAGACAGGGGGGAACACTGAAGCTTTCTTT. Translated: CSAFKTGGNTEAFF.